Listed below are T cell receptor beta chains from one sample, sequenced in a study of tumor and adjacent non-tumor tissue in lung cancer. TCRdb used MiXCR to reprocess the multiplex PCR reads, holding one entry per CDR3 protein. The sample lists more than 75,000 distinct CDR3 sequences; roughly 80% were seen once. Input material: distant non-tumor lung tissue. The source of these receptors is a man aged 60-69 years with small cell lung cancer. Each CDR3 is given with its conserved first and last residue. The D gene is left open where the match is weak. Part of the rows lack a size; the others show once, few, many or a class for expanded clones.

abundance: NA; d_gene: NA; v_gene: TRBV24-1; j_gene: TRBJ2-2; CDR3aa: CATSDTTGPTGELFF; CDR3nt: TGTGCCACCAGTGATACGACAGGACCAACCGGGGAGCTGTTTTTT
abundance: NA; d_gene: NA; v_gene: TRBV6-1; j_gene: TRBJ1-5; CDR3aa: CANSMWNQSNQPQHF; CDR3nt: TGTGCCAACAGTATGTGGAACCAGAGCAATCAGCCCCAGCATTTT
abundance: once; d_gene: NA; v_gene: TRBV5-5; j_gene: TRBJ1-1; CDR3aa: CASSLMGTTEAFF; CDR3nt: TGTGCCAGCAGCTTGATGGGAACCACTGAAGCCTTCTTT
abundance: NA; d_gene: TRBD2; v_gene: TRBV6-1; j_gene: TRBJ2-3; CDR3aa: CANKLSGEADTQYF; CDR3nt: TGTGCCAATAAGCTTAGCGGGGAGGCAGATACGCAGTATTTT
abundance: NA; d_gene: NA; v_gene: TRBV12-3/TRBV12-4; j_gene: TRBJ2-3; CDR3aa: CARSFDRGARTDTQYF; CDR3nt: TGTGCCCGCAGTTTTGATAGGGGCGCGAGGACAGATACGCAGTATTTT
abundance: NA; d_gene: TRBD1; v_gene: TRBV4-1; j_gene: TRBJ2-5; CDR3aa: CASSHESSRDRGETQYF; CDR3nt: TGCGCCAGCAGCCATGAATCTAGTCGGGACAGGGGGGAGACCCAGTACTTC
abundance: few; d_gene: NA; v_gene: TRBV5-6; j_gene: TRBJ1-4; CDR3aa: CASSLEFGTNGEKLFF; CDR3nt: TGTGCCAGCAGCTTGGAGTTTGGTACTAATGGTGAAAAACTGTTTTTT
abundance: NA; d_gene: NA; v_gene: TRBV6-1; j_gene: TRBJ2-4; CDR3aa: CASNEGGWGVNIQYF; CDR3nt: TGTGCCAGCAATGAAGGGGGCTGGGGGGTAAACATTCAGTACTTC
abundance: NA; d_gene: TRBD1; v_gene: TRBV11-3; j_gene: TRBJ2-7; CDR3aa: CASSLRQGARYEQYF; CDR3nt: TGTGCCAGCAGCTTAAGACAGGGGGCACGATATGAGCAGTACTTC
abundance: many; d_gene: TRBD1; v_gene: TRBV4-1; j_gene: TRBJ1-2; CDR3aa: CASSQVPTGGRNGYTF; CDR3nt: TGCGCCAGCAGCCAAGTACCAACAGGGGGCAGGAATGGCTACACCTTC
abundance: many; d_gene: NA; v_gene: TRBV20-1; j_gene: TRBJ1-1; CDR3aa: CSARYRDIQAFF; CDR3nt: TGCAGTGCTAGATACCGGGACATCCAAGCTTTCTTT
abundance: NA; d_gene: NA; v_gene: TRBV11-2; j_gene: TRBJ2-6; CDR3aa: CTSSLVLAGASGANVLTF; CDR3nt: TGTACCAGTAGCTTAGTCCTAGCAGGAGCCTCTGGGGCCAACGTCCTGACTTTC
abundance: NA; d_gene: NA; v_gene: TRBV4-2; j_gene: TRBJ2-7; CDR3aa: CASSQERTWTYEQYF; CDR3nt: TGTGCCAGCAGCCAAGAACGGACATGGACCTACGAGCAATACTTC
abundance: NA; d_gene: TRBD2; v_gene: TRBV2; j_gene: TRBJ2-3; CDR3aa: CASSLGLATDTQYF; CDR3nt: TGTGCCAGCAGTTTGGGACTAGCAACAGATACGCAGTATTTT
abundance: NA; d_gene: NA; v_gene: TRBV14; j_gene: TRBJ2-1; CDR3aa: CVSSAHRQGAVQFF; CDR3nt: TGTGTCAGCAGCGCGCATCGCCAGGGTGCTGTGCAGTTCTTC
abundance: NA; d_gene: TRBD2; v_gene: TRBV11-1; j_gene: TRBJ2-1; CDR3aa: CACSFVAGGLYDEQFF; CDR3nt: TGTGCCTGCAGCTTCGTAGCGGGAGGCCTCTACGATGAGCAGTTCTTC
abundance: NA; d_gene: TRBD2; v_gene: TRBV7-3; j_gene: TRBJ2-1; CDR3aa: CVSSLEALASGRSEQFF; CDR3nt: TGTGTCAGCAGCTTAGAAGCATTGGCTAGCGGGAGGAGTGAGCAGTTCTTC
abundance: NA; d_gene: NA; v_gene: TRBV12-3/TRBV12-4; j_gene: TRBJ2-6; CDR3aa: CASSLAAGPRANVLSF; CDR3nt: TGTGCCAGCAGTCTGGCGGCGGGCCCTCGGGCCAACGTCCTGAGTTTC
abundance: NA; d_gene: NA; v_gene: TRBV11-3; j_gene: TRBJ2-5; CDR3aa: CASSPGLTGETLYF; CDR3nt: TGTGCCAGCAGCCCAGGACTAACTGGAGAGACCCTGTACTTC
abundance: NA; d_gene: NA; v_gene: TRBV11-1; j_gene: TRBJ1-1; CDR3aa: CASSLDSVNTKAFF; CDR3nt: TGTGCTAGCAGCCTGGACAGCGTGAACACTAAAGCTTTCTTT
abundance: NA; d_gene: NA; v_gene: TRBV5-1; j_gene: TRBJ2-7; CDR3aa: CASSDGDARNEQYF; CDR3nt: TGCGCCAGCAGCGACGGGGACGCGAGGAACGAGCAGTACTTC
abundance: once; d_gene: TRBD2; v_gene: TRBV11-2; j_gene: TRBJ2-1; CDR3aa: CANSSGGGTSGSIYNKQFF; CDR3nt: TGTGCCAACAGCTCCGGGGGGGGGACTAGCGGGAGTATCTACAATAAGCAGTTCTTC
abundance: NA; d_gene: NA; v_gene: TRBV2; j_gene: TRBJ2-1; CDR3aa: CASSDRITDNEQFF; CDR3nt: TGTGCCAGCAGTGACAGGATTACCGACAATGAACAGTTCTTC
abundance: NA; d_gene: TRBD1; v_gene: TRBV6-5; j_gene: TRBJ1-2; CDR3aa: CASRSNDRDAGCTF; CDR3nt: TGTGCCAGCAGATCTAACGACAGGGACGCTGGCTGTACCTTC
abundance: medium-sized; d_gene: NA; v_gene: TRBV10-3; j_gene: TRBJ1-1; CDR3aa: CAISREGAEAFF; CDR3nt: TGTGCCATCAGCCGAGAGGGCGCTGAAGCTTTCTTT
abundance: medium-sized; d_gene: NA; v_gene: TRBV5-6; j_gene: TRBJ2-6; CDR3aa: CASSLVGWTGANVLTF; CDR3nt: TGTGCCAGCAGCTTGGTTGGGTGGACTGGGGCCAACGTCCTGACTTTC
abundance: NA; d_gene: NA; v_gene: TRBV12-3/TRBV12-4; j_gene: TRBJ2-1; CDR3aa: CASIRQGGEQFF; CDR3nt: TGTGCCAGCATTCGACAGGGAGGTGAGCAGTTCTTC
abundance: NA; d_gene: NA; v_gene: TRBV9; j_gene: TRBJ2-3; CDR3aa: CARSNIPAPDTEYF; CDR3nt: TGTGCCAGAAGCAATATTCCCGCGCCAGATACGGAGTATTTT
abundance: NA; d_gene: NA; v_gene: TRBV11-2; j_gene: TRBJ2-1; CDR3aa: CASLDSGRREQFF; CDR3nt: TGTGCAAGCTTAGATTCGGGGAGGCGGGAGCAGTTCTTC
abundance: many; d_gene: TRBD2; v_gene: TRBV6-4; j_gene: TRBJ2-6; CDR3aa: CASSDRGGTGANVLTF; CDR3nt: TGTGCCAGCAGTGACCGGGGAGGGACTGGGGCCAACGTCCTGACTTTC
abundance: once; d_gene: NA; v_gene: TRBV12-3/TRBV12-4; j_gene: TRBJ2-1; CDR3aa: CVSSLNSGSNEQFF; CDR3nt: TGTGTCAGCAGTTTGAACAGTGGATCAAATGAGCAGTTCTTC
abundance: NA; d_gene: TRBD1; v_gene: TRBV6-6; j_gene: TRBJ1-2; CDR3aa: CADSTQDGQGWYTF; CDR3nt: TGTGCCGACAGTACTCAAGATGGACAGGGGTGGTACACCTTC
abundance: once; d_gene: TRBD2; v_gene: TRBV11-2; j_gene: TRBJ2-3; CDR3aa: CASNPLGTSTDAQYF; CDR3nt: TGTGCCAGCAACCCCTTAGGGACTAGCACAGATGCGCAGTATTTT
abundance: NA; d_gene: TRBD1; v_gene: TRBV6-5; j_gene: TRBJ2-2; CDR3aa: CAIWGAPGQGSRELFF; CDR3nt: TGTGCCATCTGGGGGGCTCCGGGACAGGGGTCCCGGGAGCTGTTTTTT
abundance: once; d_gene: NA; v_gene: TRBV6-5; j_gene: TRBJ1-4; CDR3aa: CASTTNNSATNKQLFF; CDR3nt: TGTGCCAGCACCACCAATAATTCAGCAACTAATAAACAACTGTTTTTT
abundance: NA; d_gene: NA; v_gene: TRBV28; j_gene: TRBJ2-5; CDR3aa: CASIGGRGEIQYF; CDR3nt: TGTGCCAGCATCGGGGGGCGCGGAGAGATCCAGTACTTC
abundance: NA; d_gene: NA; v_gene: TRBV4-2; j_gene: TRBJ2-1; CDR3aa: CASKQEGFAYEQFF; CDR3nt: TGTGCCAGCAAGCAAGAGGGCTTTGCCTACGAGCAGTTCTTC
abundance: few; d_gene: TRBD2; v_gene: TRBV20-1; j_gene: TRBJ2-1; CDR3aa: CSASKGSGASSYNEQFF; CDR3nt: TGCAGTGCTAGCAAGGGTAGCGGGGCTAGCTCCTACAATGAGCAGTTCTTC
abundance: few; d_gene: NA; v_gene: TRBV4-2; j_gene: TRBJ2-2; CDR3aa: CASSQDLANTGELFF; CDR3nt: TGTGCCAGCAGCCAAGATCTGGCCAACACCGGGGAGCTGTTTTTT
abundance: NA; d_gene: NA; v_gene: TRBV24-1; j_gene: TRBJ2-3; CDR3aa: CVTSDFEGQPQYF; CDR3nt: TGTGTCACCAGTGACTTTGAAGGGCAGCCCCAGTATTTT
abundance: NA; d_gene: NA; v_gene: TRBV11-2; j_gene: TRBJ2-4; CDR3aa: CASSLDPGGTAIHCF; CDR3nt: TGTGCCAGCAGCTTAGATCCCGGGGGCACAGCTATTCATTGCTTC